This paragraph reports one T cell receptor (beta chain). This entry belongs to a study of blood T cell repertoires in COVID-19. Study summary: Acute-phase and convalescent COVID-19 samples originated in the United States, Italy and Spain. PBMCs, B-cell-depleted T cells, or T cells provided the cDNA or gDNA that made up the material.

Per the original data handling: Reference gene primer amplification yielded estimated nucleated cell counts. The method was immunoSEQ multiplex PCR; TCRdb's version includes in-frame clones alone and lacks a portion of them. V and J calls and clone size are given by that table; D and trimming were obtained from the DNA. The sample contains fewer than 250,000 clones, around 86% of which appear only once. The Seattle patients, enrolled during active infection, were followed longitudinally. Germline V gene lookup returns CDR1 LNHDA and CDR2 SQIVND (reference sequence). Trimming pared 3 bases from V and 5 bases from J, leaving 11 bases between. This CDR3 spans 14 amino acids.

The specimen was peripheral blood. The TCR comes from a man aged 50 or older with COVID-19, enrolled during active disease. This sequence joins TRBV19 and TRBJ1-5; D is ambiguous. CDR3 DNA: TGTGCCAGTAGTATTCTGTCCGGGGATCAGCCCCAGCATTTT. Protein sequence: CASSILSGDQPQHF.